These T cell receptor beta chains were read from a single sample in a study of blood T cell repertoires in COVID-19. TCRdb keeps only in-frame clones here, not all; method: immunoSEQ multiplex PCR. In the table there are roughly 200,000 clones, less than 90% of which are singletons. The sample was peripheral blood. The receptors shown here come from an elderly woman with COVID-19, enrolled during active disease. Both conserved end residues are part of each CDR3. A D gene is named only where the DNA matches it firmly. Clone size is not always given. Where it is, it says once, few, many or a class for expanded clones.

size: .
D: .
J: TRBJ1-2
V: TRBV6-5
DNA: TGTGCCAGCAGTTACTCGTATTTTGTAGGGGGAGAGGGCTACACCTTC
CDR3: CASSYSYFVGGEGYTF

size: .
D: .
J: TRBJ2-5
V: TRBV4-1
DNA: TGCGCCAGCAGCCAAGACCCCGGGGGCCAAGAGACCCAGTACTTC
CDR3: CASSQDPGGQETQYF

size: .
D: .
J: TRBJ2-1
V: TRBV28
DNA: TGTGCCAGCAGTTCACCTAACAGGGCTTTCTACAATGAGCAGTTCTTC
CDR3: CASSSPNRAFYNEQFF

size: few
D: .
J: TRBJ1-5
V: TRBV5-1
DNA: TGCGCCAGCAGCTTTGGGGGGGGATATCAGCCCCAGCATTTT
CDR3: CASSFGGGYQPQHF

size: .
D: TRBD2
J: TRBJ2-5
V: TRBV2
DNA: TGTGCCAGCAGTGATCTCGCGGGGGAGGGAGAGACCCAGTACTTC
CDR3: CASSDLAGEGETQYF

size: once
D: .
J: TRBJ1-4
V: TRBV9
DNA: TGTGCCAGCAGCGTAGGGAGGCCAACTAATGAAAAACTGTTTTTT
CDR3: CASSVGRPTNEKLFF

size: once
D: .
J: TRBJ2-2
V: TRBV7-9
DNA: TGTGCCAGCAGCTTAGGGGCAGTGCCCGGGGAGCTGTTTTTT
CDR3: CASSLGAVPGELFF

size: .
D: TRBD1
J: TRBJ1-6
V: TRBV2
DNA: TGTGCCAGCTATTCGGGACAGTATAATTCACCCCTCCACTTT
CDR3: CASYSGQYNSPLHF

size: .
D: .
J: TRBJ2-2
V: TRBV5-4
DNA: TGTGCCAGCAGCTTGGCTCCCCTCTCCGGGGAGCTGTTTTTT
CDR3: CASSLAPLSGELFF

size: few
D: .
J: TRBJ1-1
V: TRBV30
DNA: TGTGCCTGGAGCTACGGGGGTGAAGCTTTCTTT
CDR3: CAWSYGGEAFF

size: .
D: TRBD1
J: TRBJ1-4
V: TRBV5-8
DNA: TGTGCCAGCAGCTTAGACCAGGGGGCCAGCGGTGAAAAACTGTTTTTT
CDR3: CASSLDQGASGEKLFF

size: .
D: .
J: TRBJ1-5
V: TRBV7-9
DNA: TGTGCCAGCAGCCGTGACAGTGGCTATCAGCCCCAGCATTTT
CDR3: CASSRDSGYQPQHF

size: few
D: .
J: TRBJ1-3
V: TRBV18
DNA: TGTGCCAGCTCACCACCTAGCCCAGGACTAAACACCATATATTTT
CDR3: CASSPPSPGLNTIYF

size: .
D: .
J: TRBJ1-3
V: TRBV7-9
DNA: TGTGCCAGCAGCTTTCCTACAGGGACTGGAAACACCATATATTTT
CDR3: CASSFPTGTGNTIYF

size: .
D: TRBD2
J: TRBJ2-3
V: TRBV6-5
DNA: TGTGCCAGCTCCCGACTAGCGACGGATACGCAGTATTTT
CDR3: CASSRLATDTQYF

size: .
D: .
J: TRBJ1-3
V: TRBV5-1
DNA: TGCGCCAGCAGCTTGGCAGGAACAGACACCATATATTTT
CDR3: CASSLAGTDTIYF

size: .
D: .
J: TRBJ2-5
V: TRBV7-9
DNA: TGTGCCAGCAGCTTAGGGACAGCCGGTAGGGAGACCCAGTACTTC
CDR3: CASSLGTAGRETQYF

size: few
D: .
J: TRBJ1-5
V: TRBV9
DNA: TGTGCCAGCGGAAAGGGGGACGGCAATCAGCCCCAGCATTTT
CDR3: CASGKGDGNQPQHF

size: .
D: .
J: TRBJ1-4
V: TRBV19
DNA: TGTGCCAGTAGTCATGGGGGGACTAATGAAAAACTGTTTTTT
CDR3: CASSHGGTNEKLFF

size: few
D: .
J: TRBJ1-4
V: TRBV5-4
DNA: TGTGCCAGCAGCTTGGGTTCCGCCGCCTCGGATGAAAAACTGTTTTTT
CDR3: CASSLGSAASDEKLFF